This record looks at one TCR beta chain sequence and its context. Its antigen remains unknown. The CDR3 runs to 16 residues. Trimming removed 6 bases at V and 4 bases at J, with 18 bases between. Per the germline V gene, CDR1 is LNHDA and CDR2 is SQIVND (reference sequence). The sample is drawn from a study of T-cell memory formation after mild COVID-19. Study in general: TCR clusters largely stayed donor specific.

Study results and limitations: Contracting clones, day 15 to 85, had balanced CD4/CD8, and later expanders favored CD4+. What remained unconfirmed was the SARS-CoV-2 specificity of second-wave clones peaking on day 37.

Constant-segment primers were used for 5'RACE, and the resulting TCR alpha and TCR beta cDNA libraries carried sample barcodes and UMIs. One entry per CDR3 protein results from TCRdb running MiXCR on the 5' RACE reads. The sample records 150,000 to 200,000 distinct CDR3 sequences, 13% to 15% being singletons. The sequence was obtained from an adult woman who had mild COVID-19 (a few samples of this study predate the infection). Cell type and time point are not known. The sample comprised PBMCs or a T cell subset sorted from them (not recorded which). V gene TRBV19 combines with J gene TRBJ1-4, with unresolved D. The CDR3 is CASRSLPGRNNEKLFF. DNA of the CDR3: TGTGCCAGTAGGTCTCTCCCGGGTCGGAATAATGAAAAACTGTTTTTT.